This note documents a single T cell receptor (beta chain) sequence. In the original analysis: Cell counts per sample came from amplifying reference gene primers. Assay: immunoSEQ multiplex PCR; the TCRdb copy retains only in-frame clones and omits some. V, J and clone size derive from that table, while D and trimming were established from the DNA sequence. This sample has around 250,000 clones, with less than 90% found just once. This specimen comes from a study of blood T cell repertoires in COVID-19. Study details: Acute and convalescent COVID-19 samples came from the United States, Italy and Spain. In each case, the material was cDNA or gDNA derived from T cells, B-cell-depleted T cells, or PBMCs.

V lost 1 base to trimming and J lost 4 bases, with 10 bases between them. The CDR3 runs to 14 residues. Germline CDR1 reads SEHNR; CDR2 reads FQNEAQ (reference sequence). This chain connects TRBV7-9 to TRBJ1-2; D possibly corresponds to TRBD1 (5 bases). Sample: peripheral blood. The sequence came from a woman between 40 and 50 years old who had recovered from COVID-19. DNA of the CDR3: TGTGCCAGCAGCTTAGGGGTCGGGGGCTATGGCTACACCTTC. It yields the protein CASSLGVGGYGYTF.